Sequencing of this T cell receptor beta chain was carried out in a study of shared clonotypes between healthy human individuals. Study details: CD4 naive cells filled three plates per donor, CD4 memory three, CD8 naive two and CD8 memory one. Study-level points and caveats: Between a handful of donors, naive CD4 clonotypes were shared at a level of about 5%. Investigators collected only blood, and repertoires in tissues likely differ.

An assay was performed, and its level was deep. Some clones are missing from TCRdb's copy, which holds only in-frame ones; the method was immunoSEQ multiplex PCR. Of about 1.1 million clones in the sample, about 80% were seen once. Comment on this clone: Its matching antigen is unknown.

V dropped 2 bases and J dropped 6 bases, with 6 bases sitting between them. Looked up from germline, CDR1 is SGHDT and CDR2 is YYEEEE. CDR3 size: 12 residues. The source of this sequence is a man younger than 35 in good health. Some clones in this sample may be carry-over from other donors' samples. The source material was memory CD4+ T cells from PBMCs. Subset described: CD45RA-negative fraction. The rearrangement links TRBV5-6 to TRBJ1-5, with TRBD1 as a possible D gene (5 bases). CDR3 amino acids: CASSFRGQPQHF. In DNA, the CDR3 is TGTGCCAGCAGCTTTAGGGGTCAGCCCCAGCATTTT.